This T cell receptor (beta chain) was captured by sequencing in a study of T cells in Graves' hyperthyroidism and ophthalmopathy. Worth noting for this clonotype: Antigen unknown.

The investigators amplified TCR beta CDR3 regions from RNA transcripts. HTBI primers drove first-round RT-PCR of the TCR CDR3. TCRdb reprocessed the multiplex PCR reads with MiXCR, giving one entry per CDR3 protein. This sample has fewer than 650,000 distinct CDR3 sequences; approximately 15% occur once, and the top ten carry roughly 5.7%. Regarding the study as a whole: Most expanded thyroid clonotypes above 0.001 recurred in blood.

Germline V CDR1 and CDR2: LNHDA, SQIVND (reference sequence). V was clipped by 7 bases and J by 7 bases, with 14 bases between them. The CDR3 runs 13 residues. The chain employs TRBV19 and TRBJ1-5; D gene uncertain. The sample consisted of blood. The source is a woman aged 25 to 39 with Graves' hyperthyroidism that later progressed to Graves' ophthalmopathy. The CDR3, as DNA: TGTGCCAGTACACGGCGTTCTGAACAGCCCCAGCATTTT. Translation gives CASTRRSEQPQHF.